This T cell receptor beta chain derives from a study of T cells in tuberculosis. Cells were sorted from thawed PBMC rested overnight and stained with GMM-loaded CD1B tetramer, viability dye and anti-CD3. The lipid loaded on the CD1B tetramers was C32 glucose monomycolate from Rhodococcus equi. CDR1 is SGHTA, CDR2 FQGNSA, per germline. V lost 6 bases to trimming and J lost 5 bases; unmatched junction nucleotides: 10. This CDR3 comprises 17 residues. The assay was immunoSEQ multiplex PCR, and TCRdb's table has in-frame clones only and misses some. The sample lists about 88,000 clones, more than 75% occurring once. Findings and caveats of the study: Low-affinity CD1B-GMM tetramer-binding T cells may have been missed.

The material sequenced was CD1b-GMM tetramer-negative cells sorted from PBMCs. This TCR was sampled from an adult woman with latent tuberculosis. The V call is TRBV7-2, the J call TRBJ2-2, with TRBD2 identical over 12 bases. CDR3 nucleotide sequence: TGTGCCAGCAGTTCACTAGCGGGGGGAAGGGAAACCGGGGAGCTGTTTTTT. It yields the protein CASSSLAGGRETGELFF.